This TCR beta chain was profiled in a study of cytomegalovirus exposure and HLA in healthy donors. Points from the study as a whole: A later analysis showed TCR association rates differing by HLA locus, peaking at DRB1 and lowest at HLA-C. Certain indistinguishable V segments, among them TRBV6-2 and TRBV6-3, were excluded. It was shown in a later analysis that HLA-associated TCR beta chains were more clonally expanded than other, equally common chains.

The CDR3 has 16 residues. Trimming cost V 3 bases and J 5 bases; bases outside gene matches: 11. Germline CDR1 is MNHEY and CDR2 is SVGAGI. About this clone itself: Its antigen is undetermined.

The donors were healthy bone marrow donors. Use of 60 Vbeta and 13 Jbeta primers characterized the PCR. The assay was immunoSEQ multiplex PCR, and TCRdb's table has in-frame clones only and misses some. The sample consists of 150,000 to 200,000 clones, approximately 79% of them appearing once. The rearrangement uses TRBV6-5 and TRBJ2-7, with 9 bases identical to TRBD1. This TCR was sampled from a woman aged 45-65 years in good health and CMV-seropositive. Sequenced sample: PBMCs. Here the CDR3 DNA reads TGTGCCAGCAGTTATTATTTGACAGGGGGTAAGGACGAGCAGTACTTC. Amino acids: CASSYYLTGGKDEQYF.